These 11 T cell receptor beta chains originate from one sample sequenced in a study of blood T cell repertoires in COVID-19. Sequenced by immunoSEQ multiplex PCR; TCRdb stores in-frame clones only, minus some. The sample records about 61,000 clones, 85% to 90% being singletons. Sample: peripheral blood. The receptors here all came from a human donor in a cohort sampled during active COVID-19.

V gene TRBV6-1 combines with J gene TRBJ1-1; D ambiguous. The CDR3 totals 14 residues. V lost 2 bases, J lost 8 bases, and 15 bases lay in between. The germline gives CDR1 MNHNS, CDR2 SASEGT. CDR3 protein: CASSERRGIAEAFF. CDR3 nucleotide sequence: TGTGCCAGCAGTGAACGGCGGGGAATAGCCGAAGCTTTCTTT.

V is TRBV30 and J is TRBJ2-3; 13 positions agree with TRBD2. Losses at the gene ends were 3 bases for V and 5 bases for J; bases not matched to a gene: 5. The CDR3 spans 15 residues. The germline gives CDR1 GTSNPN, CDR2 SVGIG (reference sequence). CDR3 DNA sequence: TGTGCCTGGAGCCGACTAGCGGGAGGTCGAGATACGCAGTATTTT. Translated, it gives CAWSRLAGGRDTQYF.

V gene TRBV24-1 combines with J gene TRBJ2-7; D is unclear. Trimming removed 12 bases at V and 3 bases at J, with 14 bases between. CDR1 is KGHDR, CDR2 SFDVKD, per germline. This CDR3 has 12 amino acids. The CDR3 bases are TGTGCCGTCGCCCATACAGTCTACGAGCAGTACTTC. Amino acids: CAVAHTVYEQYF.

The DNA for the CDR3 is TGTGCCAGCAGCGTAGCTGGAGGGGCCCGGGACGAGCAGTACTTC. This codes for CASSVAGGARDEQYF. The chain carries TRBV9 and TRBJ2-7; a weak D match, TRBD2 (6 bases). Per the germline V gene, CDR1 is SGDLS and CDR2 is YYNGEE. The V end was cut by 0 bases, the J end by 5 bases, with 15 bases between. The CDR3 is made up of 15 amino acids. Supplemented by reference TRBV9 and TRBJ2-7, the full variable domain reads DSGVTQTPKHLITATGQRVTLRCSPRSGDLSVYWYQQSLDQGLQFLIQYYNGEERAKGNILERFSAQQFPDLHSELNLSSLELGDSALYFCASSVAGGARDEQYFGPGTRLTVT.

The chain couples TRBV27 to TRBJ1-1, with D uncertain. The germline V and J ends were trimmed by 3 bases and 5 bases, with 7 bases remaining between them. The germline V gene encodes CDR1 MNHEY and CDR2 SMNVEV (reference sequence). The CDR3 consists of 12 residues. CDR3 DNA: TGTGCCAGCAGTTTCTCGGGGACTGAAGCTTTCTTT. It translates to CASSFSGTEAFF.

The chain joins TRBV4-1 to TRBJ2-1; D perhaps matches TRBD2 (7 bases). The CDR3 covers 15 residues. The germline V and J ends were trimmed by 4 bases and 6 bases, with 16 bases remaining between them. Germline V gives CDR1 MGHRA, CDR2 YSYEKL. The CDR3 DNA reads as TGCGCCAGCAGCCCGTTAGCCGGGGGGCGCAATGAGCAGTTCTTC. It encodes CASSPLAGGRNEQFF.

The chain joins TRBV10-2 to TRBJ2-7; 7 nucleotides align to TRBD2. The CDR3 spans 13 residues. The germline gives CDR1 WSHSY, CDR2 SAAADI. Trimming cost V 6 bases and J 2 bases; bases outside gene matches: 4. The CDR3 DNA reads as TGCGCCAGCAGCTCCCGGGGGGCCTACGAGCAGTACTTC. It specifies CASSSRGAYEQYF.

The V and J genes are TRBV30 and TRBJ1-1; TRBD1 matches at 11 bases. Trimming at V came to 2 bases and at J to 4 bases, leaving 3 bases not matched to a gene. CDR3 length: 14 residues. Per the germline V gene, CDR1 is GTSNPN and CDR2 is SVGIG (reference sequence). The CDR3 bases are TGTGCCTGGAGTCCTGGGACAGGGGGCACTGAAGCTTTCTTT. Translating it yields CAWSPGTGGTEAFF.

This clone was counted between two and nine times. The chain couples TRBV6-6 to TRBJ2-7; D possibly corresponds to TRBD2 (5 bases). V lost 5 bases, J lost 2 bases, and 7 bases lay in between. CDR1 MNHNY and CDR2 SVGAGI come from the germline V gene (reference sequence). This CDR3 is built from 12 residues. DNA of the CDR3: TGTGCCAGCAGTCGGCGGGCCTACGAGCAGTACTTC. Amino acid sequence: CASSRRAYEQYF.

The CDR3 DNA reads as TGTGCCAGCAGTTTCAATCGAGGGTTAGACGAGCAGTACTTC. Translation: CASSFNRGLDEQYF. The chain links TRBV6-2 or TRBV6-3 to TRBJ2-7, with a weak D call TRBD2 (5 bases). This CDR3 comprises 14 residues. Germline assignment: CDR1 MNHEY and CDR2 SVGEGT. The ends were cut back, 4 bases at V and 5 bases at J, with 15 bases in the middle.

This chain's CDR3 is CASSAMPPYEQYF. In nucleotides, the CDR3 is TGTGCCAGCAGCGCGATGCCACCCTACGAGCAGTACTTC. The gene calls are TRBV7-9 and TRBJ2-7, with D unclear. This CDR3 has 13 amino acids. Germline assignment: CDR1 SEHNR and CDR2 FQNEAQ (reference sequence). V dropped 5 bases and J dropped 2 bases, with 10 bases sitting between them.